The entry below gives a single TCR beta chain sequence along with its context. This record comes from a study of radiation and T cells in renal cell carcinoma. This sample's time point: baseline pretreatment blood. Treatment: 15 Gy SBRT to primary tumor, nephrectomy 4 weeks later. Assay: immunoSEQ multiplex PCR; the TCRdb copy retains only in-frame clones and omits some. The profile shows about 150,000 clones, about 85% of them singletons. This specimen consisted of blood, obtained from a patient whose treatment included radiotherapy and nephrectomy. The clonotype comes from a woman in her 70s with renal cell carcinoma.

The CDR3 sequence: CASSLRSLGTQYF. The CDR3 coding sequence is TGTGCCAGCAGCTTACGGTCCCTAGGTACGCAGTATTTT. The V and J genes are TRBV7-3 and TRBJ2-3; no firm D call. CDR1 is SGHTA and CDR2 is FQGTGA in the germline V gene. Trimming shortened V by 2 bases and J by 8 bases, and 11 bases separated the two germline ends. The CDR3 has 13 amino acids.